A selection of T cell receptor beta chains follows, all from one sample in a study of CD8 T cells in Susac syndrome. TCRdb reprocessed the immunoSEQ multiplex PCR reads via MiXCR and lists one record per CDR3 protein. The sample holds about 190,000 distinct CDR3 sequences; approximately 93% are singletons and the top ten take approximately 0.1%. Sequencing was carried out using CD4+ T cells from PBMCs. The receptors derive from a human donor in good health. The CDR3 runs from the conserved cysteine through the conserved F or W. D genes are given only for firm matches.

D	V	J	CDR3
-	TRBV7-2	TRBJ2-6	CASSLGGSFSGANVLTF
-	TRBV7-3	TRBJ1-6	CASSLRGRGSTNSPLHF
TRBD1	TRBV28	TRBJ1-6	CASSLISGTGTNSPLHF
TRBD2	TRBV4-2	TRBJ2-3	CASSQETSGGNLYTDTQYF
-	TRBV28	TRBJ2-2	CASSFGGTRTGELFF
-	TRBV7-9	TRBJ1-3	CASSLGLTARVNTIYF
-	TRBV18	TRBJ2-7	CASSPSPPTGLTSPSYEQYF
-	TRBV4-2	TRBJ2-7	CASSPTGRTAFHEQYF
-	TRBV5-6	TRBJ2-4	CASSLGRSTGAIQYF
-	TRBV29-1	TRBJ2-7	CSASQGFSYEQYF
-	TRBV3-1	TRBJ1-1	CASGGRINTEVFF
-	TRBV3-1	TRBJ2-1	CASSRQSSYNEQFF
TRBD1	TRBV19	TRBJ2-7	CASRGQSRGWDSEQYF
-	TRBV9	TRBJ1-2	CASSVDPGPRDGYTF
-	TRBV20-1	TRBJ1-5	CSARGSQGNQPQHF
-	TRBV29-1	TRBJ1-2	CSGSGYTF
-	TRBV5-1	TRBJ1-6	CASSLEARSSPLHF
-	TRBV6-1	TRBJ2-7	CASSARYEQYF
-	TRBV7-2	TRBJ1-1	CASVKGQVPQTEAFF
-	TRBV12-3/TRBV12-4	TRBJ2-3	CASSFGGPGADTQYF
-	TRBV20-1	TRBJ2-3	CSARDRGSTRPAQYF
TRBD2	TRBV7-8	TRBJ2-1	CASSLGSGLAYNEQFF
-	TRBV10-3	TRBJ2-3	CAISPGHTDTQYF
-	TRBV5-4	TRBJ1-1	CASSGQGGLGTEAFF
TRBD2	TRBV6-6	TRBJ2-1	CASSYSLAGGQNEQFF
-	TRBV5-1	TRBJ2-2	CASRGPSSTGELFF
TRBD1	TRBV19	TRBJ2-6	CASSGDRRASGANVLTF